The 4 T cell receptor beta chains below all came from one sample that was sequenced in a study of Ad26.COV2.S vaccination and SARS-CoV-2 variants. TCRdb's table, derived via immunoSEQ multiplex PCR, lists solely in-frame clones and lacks some. The data contain about 180,000 clones, around nine tenths of them seen just once; the ten biggest clones take up under 7.5%. Sequencing was performed on peripheral blood, taken after recovery from COVID-19. These receptors came from a human donor who had recovered from COVID-19.

This chain links TRBV27 with TRBJ1-5, with 7 bases lining up with TRBD1. This CDR3 comprises 16 residues. The ends lost 0 bases at V and 6 bases at J; junction bases unmatched: 8. Per germline, CDR1 MNHEY and CDR2 SMNVEV (reference sequence). CDR3: CASSLSHRGGSQPQHF. CDR3 sequence (DNA): TGTGCCAGCAGTTTATCGCACAGGGGAGGGAGTCAGCCCCAGCATTTT.

The V gene is TRBV4-2, the J gene TRBJ1-3; no reliable D call. The length of the CDR3 is 16 residues. Germline assignment: CDR1 LGHNA and CDR2 YNFKEQ. Between the trimmed V and J ends, which lost 0 bases and 5 bases, there was a span of 14 bases. The CDR3 bases are TGTGCCAGCAGCCAAGAAGGGTCGCAGTACCGAAACACCATATATTTT. This gives the protein CASSQEGSQYRNTIYF.

The chain couples TRBV27 to TRBJ2-7; D possibly corresponds to TRBD2 (5 bases). There are 14 residues in the CDR3. CDR1 is MNHEY, CDR2 SMNVEV, per germline (reference sequence). V lost 3 bases, J lost 0 bases, and 9 bases lay in between. The CDR3 DNA follows: TGTGCCAGCAGTTTGGGAGTAGGCTCCTACGAGCAGTACTTC. Encoded protein: CASSLGVGSYEQYF.

This clone appeared a few times. The chain joins TRBV14 to TRBJ2-5, with TRBD2 identical over 10 bases. This CDR3 comprises 18 residues. V lost 4 bases to trimming and J lost 6 bases; unmatched junction nucleotides: 17. Looked up from germline, CDR1 is SGHDN and CDR2 is FVKESK. CDR3 DNA: TGTGCCAGCAGCCCTCTCGTGGGCAGCGGGAGGGCCGGGAAGACCCAGTACTTC. Its protein is CASSPLVGSGRAGKTQYF.